This T cell receptor beta chain was recorded in a study of blood T cells in healthy people across ages. Germline loops: CDR1 SGDLS, CDR2 YYNGEE. V gave up 6 bases and J gave up 4 bases; unmatched junction bases: 7. The CDR3 totals 14 residues. Each donor gave approximately 9.1 milliliters of peripheral blood. A second PCR of 7 to 11 cycles used a sample-barcoded 5' primer and a J-beta primer mix. TCRdb analysed the 5' RACE reads with MiXCR anew, one entry per CDR3 protein. The sample lists more than 800,000 distinct CDR3 sequences; 40% to 50% were seen once. The sequencing sample was made of blood. The TCR comes from a woman between 55 and 75 years old in good health. The chain combines TRBV9 with TRBJ1-3; 7 bases match TRBD1. The CDR3 DNA is TGTGCCAGCACAAAAGGGGGCTTCGGAAACACCATATATTTT. Its translation: CASTKGGFGNTIYF.